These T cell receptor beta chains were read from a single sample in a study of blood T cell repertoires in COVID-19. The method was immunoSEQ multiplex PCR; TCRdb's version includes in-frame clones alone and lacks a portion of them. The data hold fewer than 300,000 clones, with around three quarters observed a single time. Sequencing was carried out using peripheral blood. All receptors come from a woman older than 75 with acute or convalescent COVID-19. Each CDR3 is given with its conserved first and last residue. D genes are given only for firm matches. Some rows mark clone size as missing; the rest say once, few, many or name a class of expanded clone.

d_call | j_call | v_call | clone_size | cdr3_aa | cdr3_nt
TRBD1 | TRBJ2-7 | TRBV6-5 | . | CASSPRQGGLYEQYF | TGTGCCAGCAGTCCGCGACAGGGGGGGCTCTACGAGCAGTACTTC
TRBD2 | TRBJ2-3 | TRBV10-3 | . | CAISGVGLAETSTDTQYF | TGTGCCATCAGTGGGGTGGGACTAGCGGAAACAAGCACAGATACGCAGTATTTT
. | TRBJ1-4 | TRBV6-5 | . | CASSLDSHYNEKLFF | TGTGCCAGCAGCTTAGACAGCCACTATAATGAAAAACTGTTTTTT
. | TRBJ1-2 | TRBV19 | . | CASTEQGRDYGYTF | TGTGCCAGTACGGAACAGGGCCGCGACTATGGCTACACCTTC
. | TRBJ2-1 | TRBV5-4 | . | CASSLEDRYNEQFF | TGTGCCAGCAGCTTGGAGGACAGATACAATGAGCAGTTCTTC
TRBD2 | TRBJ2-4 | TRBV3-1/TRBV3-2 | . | CASSQEGGGSGAIQYF | TGTGCCAGCAGCCAAGAGGGTGGCGGTAGCGGGGCCATTCAGTACTTC
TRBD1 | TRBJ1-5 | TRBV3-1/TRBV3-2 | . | CASSQGGRGTGNQPQHF | TGTGCCAGCAGCCAAGGAGGGCGCGGGACAGGGAATCAGCCCCAGCATTTT
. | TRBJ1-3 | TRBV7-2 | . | CASSLFAHSGNTIYF | TGTGCCAGCAGCTTATTTGCGCACTCTGGAAACACCATATATTTT
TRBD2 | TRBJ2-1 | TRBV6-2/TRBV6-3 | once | CASSALAGGANEQFF | TGTGCCAGCAGTGCACTAGCGGGGGGGGCGAATGAGCAGTTCTTC
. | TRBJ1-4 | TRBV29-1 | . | CSVVRDSDPFEKLFF | TGCAGCGTTGTGCGTGACAGTGACCCATTCGAAAAACTGTTTTTT
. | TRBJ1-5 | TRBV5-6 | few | CASSLAYNQPQHF | TGTGCCAGCAGCTTGGCTTACAATCAGCCCCAGCATTTT
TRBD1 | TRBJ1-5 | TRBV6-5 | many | CASSSSGRGDQPQHF | TGTGCCAGCAGTTCCTCTGGCAGGGGGGATCAGCCCCAGCATTTT
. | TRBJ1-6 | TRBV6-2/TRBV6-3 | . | CASSYSSAGDNSPLHF | TGTGCCAGCAGTTACTCGAGCGCAGGGGATAATTCACCCCTCCACTTT
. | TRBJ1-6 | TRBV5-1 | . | CASSFPAGSGSPLHF | TGCGCCAGCAGCTTTCCCGCGGGGTCCGGGTCACCCCTCCACTTT
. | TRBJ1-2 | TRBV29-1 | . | CSVEVQVAYGYTF | TGCAGCGTTGAGGTCCAGGTAGCGTATGGCTACACCTTC
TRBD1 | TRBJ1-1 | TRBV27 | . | CASSWGDRGEAFF | TGTGCCAGCAGTTGGGGCGACAGGGGCGAAGCTTTCTTT
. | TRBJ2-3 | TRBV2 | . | CASLLREMADTQYF | TGTGCCAGCTTATTACGGGAGATGGCAGATACGCAGTATTTT
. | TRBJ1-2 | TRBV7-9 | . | CASSLEQTNYGYTF | TGTGCCAGCAGCTTAGAACAGACTAACTATGGCTACACCTTC
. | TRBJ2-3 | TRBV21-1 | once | CASSTRDRGQDTQYF | TGTGCCAGCAGCACACGGGACAGGGGTCAAGATACGCAGTATTTT
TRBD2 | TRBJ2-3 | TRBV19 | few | CASSRTSGRAYGGTDTQYF | TGTGCCAGTAGTCGGACTAGCGGGAGGGCCTACGGTGGCACAGATACGCAGTATTTT
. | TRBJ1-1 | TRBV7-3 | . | CASSFLTGQNTEAFF | TGTGCCAGCAGCTTTTTAACAGGGCAGAACACTGAAGCTTTCTTT
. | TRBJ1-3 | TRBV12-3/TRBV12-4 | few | CASSGWSGNTIYF | TGTGCCAGCTCCGGGTGGTCGGGAAACACCATATATTTT
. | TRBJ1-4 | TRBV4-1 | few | CASSQRALANEKLFF | TGCGCCAGCAGCCAGAGGGCTTTGGCTAATGAAAAACTGTTTTTT
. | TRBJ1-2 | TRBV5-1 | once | CASSLAEGNYGYTF | TGCGCCAGCAGCTTGGCCGAGGGTAACTATGGCTACACCTTC
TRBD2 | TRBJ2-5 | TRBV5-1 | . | CASSPRLAGEGEETQYF | TGCGCCAGCAGCCCCCGACTAGCGGGGGAGGGGGAGGAGACCCAGTACTTC
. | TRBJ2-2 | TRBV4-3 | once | CASSHPPPSTGELFF | TGCGCCAGCAGCCATCCCCCCCCTAGCACCGGGGAGCTGTTTTTT
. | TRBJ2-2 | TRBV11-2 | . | CASTRTGMNTGELFF | TGTGCCAGCACCCGCACGGGAATGAACACCGGGGAGCTGTTTTTT
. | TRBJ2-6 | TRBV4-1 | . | CASSQGPRGPASGANVLTF | TGCGCCAGCAGCCAAGGCCCCAGGGGCCCGGCATCTGGGGCCAACGTCCTGACTTTC
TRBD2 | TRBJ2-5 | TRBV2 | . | CASTMGLAGRGETQYF | TGTGCCAGCACCATGGGACTAGCGGGACGTGGAGAGACCCAGTACTTC
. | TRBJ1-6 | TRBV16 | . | CASSQLKGRRYNSPLHF | TGTGCCAGCAGCCAATTGAAGGGTCGGAGGTATAATTCACCCCTCCACTTT
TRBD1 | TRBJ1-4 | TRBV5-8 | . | CASSLWGQGNEKLFF | TGTGCCAGCAGCTTGTGGGGACAGGGGAATGAAAAACTGTTTTTT
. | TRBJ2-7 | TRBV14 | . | CASSQGQLFLTSEQYF | TGTGCCAGCAGCCAAGGACAGCTCTTTCTAACCTCCGAGCAGTACTTC
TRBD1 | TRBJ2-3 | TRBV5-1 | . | CASTRGSSTDTQYF | TGCGCCAGCACCAGGGGGTCCAGCACAGATACGCAGTATTTT
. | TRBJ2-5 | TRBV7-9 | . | CASSRPGLLQETQYF | TGTGCCAGCAGCCGACCGGGACTCCTCCAAGAGACCCAGTACTTC
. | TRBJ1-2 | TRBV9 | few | CASSVVTGGYGYTF | TGTGCCAGCAGCGTAGTAACCGGGGGCTATGGCTACACCTTC
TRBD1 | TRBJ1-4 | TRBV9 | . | CASSGGTGWSEKLFF | TGTGCCAGCAGCGGGGGGACAGGGTGGAGTGAAAAACTGTTTTTT
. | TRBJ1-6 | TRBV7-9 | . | CASSQPQTVQPLHF | TGTGCCAGCAGCCAACCCCAAACCGTCCAGCCCCTCCACTTT
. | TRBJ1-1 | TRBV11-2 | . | CASTPKRNTEAFF | TGTGCCAGCACCCCAAAGCGGAACACTGAAGCTTTCTTT
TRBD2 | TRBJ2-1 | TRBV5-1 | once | CASSSTGGRSYNEQFF | TGCGCCAGCAGTTCGACGGGGGGTAGGTCCTACAATGAGCAGTTCTTC
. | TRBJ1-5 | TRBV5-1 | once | CASSPDSLNQPQHF | TGCGCCAGCAGCCCGGACAGTCTTAATCAGCCCCAGCATTTT
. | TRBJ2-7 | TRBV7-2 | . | CASSLGREGYEQYF | TGTGCCAGCAGCTTAGGGAGAGAGGGATACGAGCAGTACTTC
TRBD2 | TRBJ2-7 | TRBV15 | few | CATSRGTSGAHEQYF | TGTGCCACCAGCAGAGGGACTAGCGGGGCCCACGAGCAGTACTTC
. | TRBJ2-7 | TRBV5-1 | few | CASRSQEARDEQYF | TGCGCCAGCAGGAGTCAGGAGGCCCGGGACGAGCAGTACTTC
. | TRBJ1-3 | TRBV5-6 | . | CASSLAGSSGNTIYF | TGTGCCAGCAGCTTGGCAGGCAGCTCTGGAAACACCATATATTTT
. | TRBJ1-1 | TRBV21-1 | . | CASSTRIWTEAFF | TGTGCCAGCAGCACGAGGATTTGGACTGAAGCTTTCTTT
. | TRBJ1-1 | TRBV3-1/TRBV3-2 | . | CASSQQWGGSNTEAFF | TGTGCCAGCAGCCAACAATGGGGCGGCTCGAACACTGAAGCTTTCTTT
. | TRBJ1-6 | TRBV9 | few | CASSVEGQINSPLHF | TGTGCCAGCAGCGTAGAGGGGCAGATAAATTCACCCCTCCACTTT
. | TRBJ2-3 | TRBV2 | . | CASSEGGAGTDTQYF | TGTGCCAGCAGTGAAGGGGGCGCCGGCACAGATACGCAGTATTTT
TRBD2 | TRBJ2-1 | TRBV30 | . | CAWTSLAGVFNEQFF | TGTGCCTGGACCTCACTAGCGGGAGTTTTCAATGAGCAGTTCTTC
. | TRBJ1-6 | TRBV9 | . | CASSETGRYNSPLHF | TGTGCCAGCAGCGAAACAGGGCGGTATAATTCACCCCTCCACTTT
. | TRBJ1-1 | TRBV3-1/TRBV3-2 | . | CASSHGMNTEAFF | TGTGCCAGCAGCCATGGCATGAACACTGAAGCTTTCTTT
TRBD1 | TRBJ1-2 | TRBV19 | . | CATTMGQGGYGYTF | TGTGCCACTACAATGGGACAGGGAGGCTATGGCTACACCTTC
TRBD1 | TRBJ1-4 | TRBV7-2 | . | CASTPGQGLEKLFF | TGTGCCAGCACCCCGGGACAGGGGCTGGAAAAACTGTTTTTT
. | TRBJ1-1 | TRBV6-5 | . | CASNRAGAPTEAFF | TGTGCCAGCAACAGGGCCGGGGCACCCACTGAAGCTTTCTTT
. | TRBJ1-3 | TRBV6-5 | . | CASRDFSGNTIYF | TGTGCCAGCAGGGACTTTTCTGGAAACACCATATATTTT
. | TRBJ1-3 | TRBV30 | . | CAWTRDLSGNTIYF | TGTGCCTGGACCAGGGATCTCTCTGGAAACACCATATATTTT
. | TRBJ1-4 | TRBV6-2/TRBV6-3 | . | CASSSIRGGRNEKLFF | TGTGCCAGCAGTTCCATTCGTGGGGGCCGTAATGAAAAACTGTTTTTT